The source of this T cell receptor (beta chain) is a study of cytotoxic CD8 clonotypes in ibrutinib-treated CLL. V lost 4 bases and J lost 0; bases outside the gene matches: 4. This CDR3 has 16 amino acids. Germline V CDR1 and CDR2: SGHAT, FQNNGV. Data came from immunoSEQ multiplex PCR; TCRdb stores just in-frame clones and leaves some out. This sample has about 140,000 clones, with approximately 80% found just once. The chain is built from TRBV11-2 and TRBJ2-2; 8 bases match TRBD2. The sequencing used PBMCs, collected after 36 months of ibrutinib treatment. The clonotype was recovered from a human donor with chronic lymphocytic leukemia. CDR3 DNA: TGTGCCAGCAGCTCCATAGCGGGATCGAACACCGGGGAGCTGTTTTTT. This codes for CASSSIAGSNTGELFF. The entire variable domain, with the rest obtained from reference TRBV11-2 and TRBJ2-2, is as follows: EAGVAQSPRYKIIEKRQSVAFWCNPISGHATLYWYQQILGQGPKLLIQFQNNGVVDDSQLPKDRFSAERLKGVDSTLKIQPAKLEDSAVYLCASSSIAGSNTGELFFGEGSRLTVL.